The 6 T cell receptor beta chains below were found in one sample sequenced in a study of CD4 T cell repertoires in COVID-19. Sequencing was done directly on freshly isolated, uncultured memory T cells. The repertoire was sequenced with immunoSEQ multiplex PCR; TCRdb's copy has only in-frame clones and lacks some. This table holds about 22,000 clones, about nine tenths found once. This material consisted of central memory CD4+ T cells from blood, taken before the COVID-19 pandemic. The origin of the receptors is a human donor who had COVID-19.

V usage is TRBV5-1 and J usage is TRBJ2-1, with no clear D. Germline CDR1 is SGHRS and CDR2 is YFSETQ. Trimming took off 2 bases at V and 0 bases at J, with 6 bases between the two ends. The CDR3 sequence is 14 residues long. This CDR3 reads CASSLTISYNEQFF. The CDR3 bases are TGCGCCAGCAGCTTAACTATCTCCTACAATGAGCAGTTCTTC.

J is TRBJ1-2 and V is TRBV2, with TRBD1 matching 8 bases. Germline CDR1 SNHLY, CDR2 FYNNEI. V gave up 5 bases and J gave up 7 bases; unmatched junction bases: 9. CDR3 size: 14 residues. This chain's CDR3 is CASSTGQGRAGYTF. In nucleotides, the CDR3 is TGTGCCAGCAGTACCGGACAGGGAAGGGCTGGCTACACCTTC.

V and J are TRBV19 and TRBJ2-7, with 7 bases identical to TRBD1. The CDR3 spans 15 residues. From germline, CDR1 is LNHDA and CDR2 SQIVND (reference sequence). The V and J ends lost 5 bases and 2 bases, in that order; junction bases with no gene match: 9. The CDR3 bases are TGTGCCAGTAGTGAGACAGGGTCGAATGCCTACGAGCAGTACTTC. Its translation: CASSETGSNAYEQYF.

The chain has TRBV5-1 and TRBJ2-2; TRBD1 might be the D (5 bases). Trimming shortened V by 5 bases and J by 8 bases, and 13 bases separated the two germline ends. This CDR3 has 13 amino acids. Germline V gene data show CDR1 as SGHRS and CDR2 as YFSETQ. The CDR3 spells CASRGALPGELFF. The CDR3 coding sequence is TGCGCCAGCAGAGGGGCCCTCCCAGGGGAGCTGTTTTTT.

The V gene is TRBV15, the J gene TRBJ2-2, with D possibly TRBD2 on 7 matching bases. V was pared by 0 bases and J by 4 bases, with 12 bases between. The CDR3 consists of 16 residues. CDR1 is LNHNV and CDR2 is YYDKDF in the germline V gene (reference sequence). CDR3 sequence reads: CATSRDYGGPTGELFF. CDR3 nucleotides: TGTGCCACCAGCAGAGATTACGGGGGGCCCACCGGGGAGCTGTTTTTT.

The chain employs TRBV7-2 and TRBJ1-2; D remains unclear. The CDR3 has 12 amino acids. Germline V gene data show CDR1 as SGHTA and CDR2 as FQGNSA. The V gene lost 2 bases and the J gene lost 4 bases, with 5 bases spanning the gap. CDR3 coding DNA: TGTGCCAGCAGCTTATCCAGCTATGGCTACACCTTC. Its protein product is CASSLSSYGYTF.